Following are 9 T cell receptor beta chains from one sample sequenced in a study of T cell responses to AZD1222 COVID-19 vaccine. Assay: immunoSEQ multiplex PCR; the TCRdb copy retains only in-frame clones and omits some. Found here are around 120,000 clones, over 80% of them singletons; the top ten hold 11% to 15%. The sequences come from peripheral blood, collected on day 0 of AZD1222 vaccination. The source is an adult in good health.

The CDR3 spells CASSPSFRAHGYTF. The DNA for the CDR3 is TGTGCCAGCAGCCCATCCTTTCGGGCACATGGCTACACCTTC. V gene TRBV3-1 (or the pseudogene TRBV3-2) combines with J gene TRBJ1-2; D not resolved. The V gene's germline CDR1 is LGHDT and CDR2 YNNKEL (reference sequence). Trimming took 4 bases from V and 6 from J, leaving 15 bases between them. This CDR3 comprises 14 residues.

The chain joins TRBV11-3 to TRBJ1-5, with 9 nucleotides matching TRBD1. V dropped 0 bases and J dropped 0; count of bases not matched to a gene: 15. Per germline, CDR1 SGHNT and CDR2 YENEEA. The CDR3 covers 21 residues. The CDR3 is CASSLERTGDPPPYSNQPQHF. DNA of the CDR3: TGTGCCAGCAGCTTAGAAAGGACAGGGGACCCACCCCCATATAGCAATCAGCCCCAGCATTTT.

The gene calls are TRBV2 and TRBJ2-5, with 9 bases fitting TRBD1. This CDR3 is 16 amino acids long. The V and J ends lost 3 bases and 4 bases, in that order; junction bases with no gene match: 9. Germline V gene lookup returns CDR1 SNHLY and CDR2 FYNNEI. CDR3 nucleotide sequence: TGTGCCAGCAGTGAGATTGGGACAGGGCTTAGAGAGACCCAGTACTTC. Encoded protein: CASSEIGTGLRETQYF.

The chain couples TRBV27 to TRBJ1-1; 9 bases are shared with TRBD1. J gave up 5 bases and V 3 bases, and 4 bases lay outside the gene matches. This CDR3 has 14 residues. Germline CDR1 is MNHEY and CDR2 is SMNVEV (reference sequence). In DNA, the CDR3 is TGTGCCAGCAGTTTTGGGACAGGGCAAACTGAAGCTTTCTTT. Its translation is CASSFGTGQTEAFF.

This chain connects TRBV3-1 (or the pseudogene TRBV3-2) to TRBJ2-4; D gene uncertain. This CDR3 spans 17 amino acids. Trimming removed 0 bases at V and 1 base at J, with 13 bases between. Germline V gives CDR1 LGHDT, CDR2 YNNKEL (reference sequence). The CDR3 region is CASSQERVYDAKNIQYF. The CDR3 region has the DNA TGTGCCAGCAGCCAAGAACGAGTTTACGATGCCAAAAACATTCAGTACTTC.

Of note for this clone: This CDR3 is also generated by other DNA sequences in the sample. The rearrangement uses TRBV5-1 and TRBJ2-7; D tentatively fits TRBD1 or TRBD2 (5 bases each). Germline V gene lookup returns CDR1 SGHRS and CDR2 YFSETQ. The CDR3 runs to 12 residues. V dropped 0 bases and J dropped 4 bases, with 5 bases sitting between them. CDR3 amino acids: CASSLGGYEQYF. CDR3 sequence (DNA): TGCGCCAGCAGCTTGGGGGGGTACGAGCAGTACTTC.

This sequence joins TRBV5-1 and TRBJ2-5, with 9 bases matching TRBD2. V dropped 4 bases and J dropped 2; count of bases not matched to a gene: 3. Germline lookup yields CDR1 SGHRS and CDR2 YFSETQ. There are 14 residues in the CDR3. CDR3 nucleotide sequence: TGCGCCAGCAGCCGACTAGCGGAACAAGAGACCCAGTACTTC. Amino acids: CASSRLAEQETQYF.

This rearrangement joins TRBV3-1 (or the pseudogene TRBV3-2) to TRBJ2-7; 9 bases align to TRBD1. Losses at the gene ends were 2 bases for V and 9 bases for J; bases not matched to a gene: 11. The CDR3 is 15 residues long. From germline, CDR1 is LGHDT and CDR2 YNNKEL (reference sequence). DNA for the CDR3: TGTGCCAGCAGCCAATCGGACAGGGGAAGTGGTGGGCAGTACTTC. Its protein is CASSQSDRGSGGQYF.

The J gene is TRBJ1-2, the V gene TRBV4-3; a weak D match, TRBD1 (5 bases). From germline, CDR1 is LGHNA and CDR2 YSLEER. Trimming pared 1 base from V and 4 bases from J, leaving 19 bases between. The CDR3 sequence is 17 residues long. In nucleotides, the CDR3 is TGCGCCAGCAGCCAAGGCCCGGGACCGGCAATACTCTATGGCTACACCTTC. Protein: CASSQGPGPAILYGYTF.